The TCR beta chain described here comes from a study of monozygotic twins with inflammatory bowel disease. The study's findings and limits: IBD patients exhibited fewer clonotypes shared with other individuals than healthy twins, particularly with disease activity. In the analysis, different T cell subtypes could not be told apart.

TCRalpha and TCRbeta cDNA went through two nested PCRs of approximately 17 and 9 cycles. Reprocessing the 5' RACE reads, TCRdb reports a single entry for every CDR3 protein and omits DNA. This table lists approximately 300,000 distinct CDR3 sequences. The V gene's germline CDR1 is MNHEY and CDR2 SVGEGT. This CDR3 is built from 15 residues. Without any T cell sorting, total RNA was isolated from whole blood. In the case of this clonotype: Its antigen is undetermined.

The V and J genes are TRBV6-2 or TRBV6-3 and TRBJ2-2; TCRdb's D call of TRBD2 is untestable without DNA. The TCR was taken from a human donor with ulcerative colitis or Crohn's disease, or a healthy co-twin of an affected twin (not recorded which). Sequenced: blood. CDR3: CASRRGGLGTGELFF.